The table lists the clone carrying this T cell receptor (beta chain) with a few counts. No antigen is known for it. The method was immunoSEQ multiplex PCR; TCRdb's version includes in-frame clones alone and lacks a portion of them. The table records about 97,000 clones, approximately 87% of them present only once. This CDR3 is built from 16 residues. The junction had 3 bases not matched to a gene; V was cut back by 1 base and J by 0 bases. The germline V gene encodes CDR1 SGHTA and CDR2 FQGNSA. The data originate from a study of OX40 agonist ivuxolimab in advanced cancers. Study-level points and caveats: On average, CD8+ T cells had more expanded clones than CD4+. Expanded peripheral T-cell antigen specificity went undetermined.

The receptor's source is an adult with an advanced solid tumor such as melanoma, head and neck, liver or kidney cancer. The chain is built from TRBV7-2 and TRBJ2-1; TRBD1 matches at 7 bases. The sequences come from CD4+ or CD8+ T cells sorted from blood, collected in a trial of the OX40 agonist ivuxolimab. The CDR3 sequence is CASSLEGASSYNEQFF. In DNA form, the CDR3 reads TGTGCCAGCAGCTTAGAGGGGGCCAGCTCCTACAATGAGCAGTTCTTC.